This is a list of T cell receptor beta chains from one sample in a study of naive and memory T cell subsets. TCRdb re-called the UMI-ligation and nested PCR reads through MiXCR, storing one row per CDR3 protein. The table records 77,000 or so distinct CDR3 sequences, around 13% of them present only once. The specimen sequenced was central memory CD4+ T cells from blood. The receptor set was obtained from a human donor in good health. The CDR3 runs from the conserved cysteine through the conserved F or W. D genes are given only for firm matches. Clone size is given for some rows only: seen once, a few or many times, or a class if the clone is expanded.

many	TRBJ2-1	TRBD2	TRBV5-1	TGCGCCAGCAGGGCGGGGGGCGCCTACAATGAGCAGTTCTTC	CASRAGGAYNEQFF
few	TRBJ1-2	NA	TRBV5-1	TGCGCCAGCAGCTTGGACGGATTATCCTATGGCTACACCTTC	CASSLDGLSYGYTF
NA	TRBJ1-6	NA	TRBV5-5	TGTGCCAGCAGCTTGGAACGCGGAGATAATTCACCCCTCCACTTT	CASSLERGDNSPLHF
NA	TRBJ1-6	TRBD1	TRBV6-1	TGTGCCAGCCGAGAAGGGGGCGCAGGTTCACCCCTCCACTTT	CASREGGAGSPLHF
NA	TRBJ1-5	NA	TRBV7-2	TGTGCCAGCAGCTTAGTGGCGGGAGGGCAGGGGAGCAATCAGCCCCAGCATTTT	CASSLVAGGQGSNQPQHF
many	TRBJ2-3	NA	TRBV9	TGTGCCAGCAGCGTAGCTGGGGGCAGGTCAACAGATACGCAGTATTTT	CASSVAGGRSTDTQYF
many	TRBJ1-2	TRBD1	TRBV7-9	TGTGCCAGCACCGAAATTTTCCGGGACAGGGGGCGGAAGGGCTATGGCTACACCTTC	CASTEIFRDRGRKGYGYTF
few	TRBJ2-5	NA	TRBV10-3	TGTGCCACCGAAGACAGCTACCAAGAGACCCAGTACTTC	CATEDSYQETQYF
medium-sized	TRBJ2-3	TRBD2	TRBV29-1	TGCAGCGTCGATGGGACTAGCGGATTCACAGATACGCAGTATTTT	CSVDGTSGFTDTQYF
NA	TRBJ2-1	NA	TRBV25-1	TGTGCCAGCAGTAAAAGTAGCGGTGGCCGGAACAATGAGCAGTTCTTC	CASSKSSGGRNNEQFF
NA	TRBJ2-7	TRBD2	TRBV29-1	TGCAGCGTTAGGATAGCGGGAGATAGGGAGCAGTACTTC	CSVRIAGDREQYF
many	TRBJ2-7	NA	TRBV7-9	TGTGCCAGCAGCCACAGCTACGAGCAGTACTTC	CASSHSYEQYF
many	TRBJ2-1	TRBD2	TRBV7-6	TGTGCCAGCAGCCTCCTGGTAGGGACTAGGTGGGGAAGGGAGCAGTTCTTC	CASSLLVGTRWGREQFF
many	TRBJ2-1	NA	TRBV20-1	TGCAGTGCTAGACCCAACCAAGCCCGACTAGGGCTAGTGGAGTTCTTC	CSARPNQARLGLVEFF
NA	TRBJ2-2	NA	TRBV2	TGTGCCAGCAGTGAGGGCAACTGGAACACCGGGGAGCTGTTTTTT	CASSEGNWNTGELFF
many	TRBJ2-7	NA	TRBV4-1	TGCGCCAGCAGCCAAGAGGTCTTCTACGAGCAGTACTTC	CASSQEVFYEQYF
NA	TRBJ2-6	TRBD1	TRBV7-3	TGTGCCAGCAGCCGTCGGACAGGGGGCCCTGGGGCCAACGTCCTGACTTTC	CASSRRTGGPGANVLTF
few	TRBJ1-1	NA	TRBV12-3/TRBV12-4	TGTGCCAGCAGTTACCAGGGGTCCACTGAAGCTTTCTTT	CASSYQGSTEAFF
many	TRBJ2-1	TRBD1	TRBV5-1	TGCGCCAGCAGCCTGGACAGGGCCTACAATGAGCAGTTCTTC	CASSLDRAYNEQFF
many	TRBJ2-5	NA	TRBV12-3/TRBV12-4	TGTGCCAGCAGTTTTGGCGGTCAGACCCAGTACTTC	CASSFGGQTQYF
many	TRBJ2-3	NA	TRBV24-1	TGTGCCACCAGTGACCGAGGCTCAGTAGGGGATACGCAGTATTTT	CATSDRGSVGDTQYF
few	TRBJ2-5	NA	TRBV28	TGTGCCAGCAGTTCCAACGCCGGCGGGGTGGAGACCCAGTACTTC	CASSSNAGGVETQYF
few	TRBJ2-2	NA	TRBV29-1	TGCAGCGTTGACAGGGGATCCTCCGGGGAGCTGTTTTTT	CSVDRGSSGELFF
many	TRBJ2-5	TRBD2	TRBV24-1	TGTGCCACCAACTCTCATAGCGGGAGGGCCGGAGAGACCCAGTACTTC	CATNSHSGRAGETQYF
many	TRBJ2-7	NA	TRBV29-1	TGCAGCGCCGCATCCCAGATTTCCTACGAGCAGTACTTC	CSAASQISYEQYF
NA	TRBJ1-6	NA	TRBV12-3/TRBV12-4	TGTGCCAGCAGTCCTAGGGGAGATAATTCACCCCTCCACTTT	CASSPRGDNSPLHF
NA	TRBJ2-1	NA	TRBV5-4	TGTGCCAGCAGCCTGACGAGTAGGAATGATGAGCAGTTCTTC	CASSLTSRNDEQFF
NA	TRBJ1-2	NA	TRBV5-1	TGCGCCAGCAGCTTGGCGGCAGAGAACTATGGCTACACCTTC	CASSLAAENYGYTF
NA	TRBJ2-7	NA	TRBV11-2	TGTGCCAGCAGCGCCGACAGGTTATCCTACGAGCAGTACTTC	CASSADRLSYEQYF
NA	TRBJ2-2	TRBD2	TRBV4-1	TGCGCCAGCAGCCAGAGAGTAGTAGCGGGAGGTATCGGGGAGCTGTTTTTT	CASSQRVVAGGIGELFF
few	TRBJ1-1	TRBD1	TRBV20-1	TGCAGTGCTAGTCGGGACAGGGTGACAGAGGCTTTCTTT	CSASRDRVTEAFF
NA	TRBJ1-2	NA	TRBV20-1	TGCAGTGCTAGAGGGGCCAGGGGATCTTACTATGGCTACACCTTC	CSARGARGSYYGYTF
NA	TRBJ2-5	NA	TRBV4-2	TGTGCCAGCAGCCAAGAGGGGAATCGACCGGAGGAGACCCAGTACTTC	CASSQEGNRPEETQYF
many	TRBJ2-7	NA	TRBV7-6	TGTGCCAGCAGCTTAGAGGGGGGTCAAAGCGCGTCCTACGAGCAGTACTTC	CASSLEGGQSASYEQYF
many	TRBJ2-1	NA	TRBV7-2	TGTGCCAGCAGCTTAGAAGGATACTACAATGAGCAGTTCTTC	CASSLEGYYNEQFF
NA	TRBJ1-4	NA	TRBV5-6	TGTGCCAGCAGTTTAGGGGATCGTAATGAAAAACTGTTTTTT	CASSLGDRNEKLFF
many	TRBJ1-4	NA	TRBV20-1	TGCAGTGCTAATGGTCAGGCGTTTGAAAAACTGTTTTTT	CSANGQAFEKLFF
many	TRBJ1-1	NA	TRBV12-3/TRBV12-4	TGTGCCACCGAAAGGCAACAGAACACTGAAGCTTTCTTT	CATERQQNTEAFF
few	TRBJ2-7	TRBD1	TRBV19	TGTGCCAGTACCCTCCGGACAGGGGGCGGCTACGAGCAGTACTTC	CASTLRTGGGYEQYF
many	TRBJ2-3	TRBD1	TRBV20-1	TGCAGTGCTAGAGATTCGCAGGGGGCGGGAGATACGCAGTATTTT	CSARDSQGAGDTQYF
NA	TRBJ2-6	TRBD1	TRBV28	TGTGCCAGCAGACCGGGACAGGGAAAGTCTGGGGCCAACGTCCTGACTTTC	CASRPGQGKSGANVLTF
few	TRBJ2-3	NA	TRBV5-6	TGTGCCAGCAGGCCGCTCGACATGACAGATACGCAGTATTTT	CASRPLDMTDTQYF
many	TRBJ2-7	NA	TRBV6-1	TGTGCCAGCAGTGGGACAGCCTACGAGCAGTACTTC	CASSGTAYEQYF
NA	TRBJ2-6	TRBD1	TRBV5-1	TGCGCCAGCAGCGGGGGACAGACCTACTCTGGGGCCAACGTCCTGACTTTC	CASSGGQTYSGANVLTF
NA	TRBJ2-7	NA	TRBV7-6	TGTGCCAGCAGCCCGCGTCCAGGGAAAAATCGATCCTACGAGCAGTACTTC	CASSPRPGKNRSYEQYF
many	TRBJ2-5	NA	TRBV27	TGTGCCAGCAGGGCCTTAAGAGGGGTCCAAGAGACCCAGTACTTC	CASRALRGVQETQYF
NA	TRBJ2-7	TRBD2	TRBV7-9	TGTGCCAGCAGCTCGCGGGGGGATGACGAGCAGTACTTC	CASSSRGDDEQYF
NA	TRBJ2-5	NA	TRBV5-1	TGCGCCAGCAGCCCCTCCGGAGAGTACCAAGAGACCCAGTACTTC	CASSPSGEYQETQYF
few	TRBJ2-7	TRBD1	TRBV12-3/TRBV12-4	TGTGCCAGCAGTTTAGGGACAGGCGCCTCCTACGAGCAGTACTTC	CASSLGTGASYEQYF
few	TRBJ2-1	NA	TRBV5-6	TGTGCCAGCAGGCAGTCCAATGAGCAGTTCTTC	CASRQSNEQFF